This is a list of T cell receptor beta chains from one sample in a study of CD8+ T cells in alopecia areata. Profiled with immunoSEQ multiplex PCR; TCRdb holds only in-frame clones, not every one. Counted here are some 180,000 clones, about 53% occurring once; the ten biggest clones make up roughly a tenth. Source: CD8+ T cells sorted from blood, taken at week 24, from a patient treated with tofacitinib. The source of these receptors is a human donor with alopecia areata. Each CDR3 is given with its conserved first and last residue. The order of the fields is D gene, V gene, J gene, CDR3 protein. A D gene is named only where the DNA matches it firmly.

>TRBD1|TRBV5-1|TRBJ1-1
CASSLSQGVNTEAFF
>NA|TRBV9|TRBJ2-7
CASSVGDSYEQYF
>NA|TRBV30|TRBJ2-7
CAWSVGAGSYEQYF
>NA|TRBV7-7|TRBJ1-1
CASSLTANTEAFF
>NA|TRBV27|TRBJ2-4
CASSIGNIQYF
>NA|TRBV25-1|TRBJ2-5
CASRAHVGIQETQYF
>NA|TRBV10-3|TRBJ2-1
CAISASGRGDYNEQFF
>NA|TRBV29-1|TRBJ1-4
CSVATGTNEKLFF
>TRBD1|TRBV4-1|TRBJ2-7
CASSQDSGTGFDEQYF
>TRBD1|TRBV2|TRBJ2-1
CASSVGQGVGNEQFF
>NA|TRBV27|TRBJ1-6
CASRFGQSFSPLHF
>NA|TRBV4-3|TRBJ2-2
CASSQDRAGELFF
>TRBD1|TRBV7-8|TRBJ2-1
CASSPTGSFYNEQFF
>NA|TRBV6-5|TRBJ1-6
CASTGGSNSPLHF